This T cell receptor beta chain was recorded in a study of naive and memory T cell subsets. This clonotype is categorized as medium-sized. Two oligonucleotides, mixed equimolar, formed the beta constant-region primer covering TRBC1 and TRBC2. MiXCR, run by TCRdb on the UMI-ligation and nested PCR reads, gives a single entry per CDR3 protein. The sample carries around 29,000 distinct CDR3 sequences, roughly 10% recorded once. The junction had 6 bases not matched to a gene; V was cut back by 6 bases and J by 5 bases. This CDR3 region has 14 residues. This TCR was sampled from a human donor in good health. The sequenced material came from effector memory CD4+ T cells from blood. The subset is: effector memory, CD45RA- CD27-. This sequence joins TRBV12-3 or TRBV12-4 and TRBJ1-3; 8 bases agree with TRBD1. The CDR3 spells CASSPQGVRNTIYF. CDR3 coding DNA: TGTGCCAGCAGCCCACAGGGGGTTCGAAACACCATATATTTT.